This T cell receptor (beta chain) was sequenced during a study of T cells in Graves' hyperthyroidism and ophthalmopathy. As for the study in general: Once the initial diagnosis was made, peripheral blood was obtained before any treatment. General study points: Through a model of 13 V-J features, ophthalmopathy was separated from stable hyperthyroidism.

This clonotype showed up many times. Its antigen is as yet unknown. Amplified TCR beta CDR3 regions derived from RNA transcripts. The TCR CDR3 was amplified in a first-round RT-PCR using the HTBI primer set. Via MiXCR, TCRdb re-called the multiplex PCR reads, giving one row per CDR3 protein. The table records 500,000 to 750,000 distinct CDR3 sequences, approximately 14% of them present only once. V gave up 0 bases and J gave up 3 bases, with 9 bases separating them. Germline assignment: CDR1 MNHEY and CDR2 SVGAGI. The CDR3 is 15 amino acids. Sample: blood. This TCR derives from a young woman with Graves' ophthalmopathy. This sequence joins TRBV6-5 and TRBJ1-5; D remains ambiguous. The CDR3 DNA reads TGTGCCAGCAGTTACTCGTATGAGTCCAATCAGCCCCAGCATTTT. Residues: CASSYSYESNQPQHF.